This is a list of T cell receptor beta chains from one sample in a study of blood T cells in healthy people across ages. TCRdb re-analysed the 5' RACE reads in MiXCR, keeping a single row per CDR3 protein. The sample shows around 1,800,000 distinct CDR3 sequences, around 42% of them seen only once. The sequencing input was blood. The receptors derive from a human donor in good health. Both conserved end residues are part of each CDR3. Fields, in order: V gene, D gene, J gene, clone size, CDR3 protein, CDR3 DNA. The D gene is left open where the match is weak. For some rows the clone size is stated as once, few or many, or as a class when expanded; others skip it.

TRBV20-1	NA	TRBJ1-5	few	CSAREGETSNQPQHF	TGCAGTGCTAGAGAGGGGGAGACGAGCAATCAGCCCCAGCATTTT
TRBV5-1	TRBD1	TRBJ2-3	NA	CASSGSTGGTDTQYF	TGCGCCAGCAGCGGGTCTACAGGGGGCACAGATACGCAGTATTTT
TRBV10-3	NA	TRBJ1-1	NA	CAISDPSGTEPPPHTEAFF	TGTGCCATCAGTGACCCCTCAGGGACTGAACCTCCACCCCACACTGAAGCTTTCTTT
TRBV20-1	NA	TRBJ2-6	few	CSAPDSNSGANVLTF	TGCAGTGCCCCGGACAGTAACTCTGGGGCCAACGTCCTGACTTTC
TRBV5-1	NA	TRBJ2-5	NA	CAGSLGSGVETQYF	TGCGCCGGCAGCTTGGGGTCAGGGGTAGAGACCCAGTACTTC
TRBV5-8	TRBD1	TRBJ1-2	NA	CASSLVGDRGSGYTF	TGTGCCAGCAGCTTGGTTGGGGACAGGGGATCGGGCTACACCTTC
TRBV27	TRBD2	TRBJ2-7	few	CASSPQVPGLAVYEQYF	TGTGCCAGCAGTCCCCAGGTGCCGGGACTAGCGGTCTACGAGCAGTACTTC
TRBV4-1	NA	TRBJ1-2	many	CASSQAAGDYGYTF	TGCGCCAGCAGCCAAGCCGCGGGAGACTATGGCTACACCTTC
TRBV12-3/TRBV12-4	TRBD1	TRBJ1-5	NA	CASSRDRGTNRPQHF	TGTGCCAGCAGTAGGGACAGGGGTACCAATCGGCCCCAGCATTTT
TRBV24-1	TRBD1	TRBJ1-1	few	CATRPRARDRESDTEAFF	TGTGCCACCAGGCCTCGCGCCCGGGACAGGGAGTCGGACACTGAAGCTTTCTTT
TRBV29-1	TRBD2	TRBJ2-1	many	CSVEAGAYNEQFF	TGCAGCGTTGAGGCGGGGGCCTACAATGAGCAGTTCTTC
TRBV7-8	TRBD1	TRBJ2-1	NA	CASNHRGPNNEQFF	TGTGCCAGCAACCACAGGGGGCCAAACAATGAGCAGTTCTTC
TRBV5-5	TRBD1	TRBJ2-5	few	CASTVTGGGETQYF	TGTGCCAGCACCGTCACAGGGGGCGGGGAGACCCAGTACTTC
TRBV5-1	NA	TRBJ2-1	NA	CASSLVGTVSSYNEQFF	TGCGCCAGCAGCTTGGTTGGGACCGTGAGCTCCTACAATGAGCAGTTCTTC
TRBV10-3	TRBD1	TRBJ1-2	NA	CASRPRQGVYTF	TGTGCCAGCAGGCCACGCCAGGGGGTCTACACCTTC
TRBV15	TRBD1	TRBJ2-1	few	CATSREGQGDNEQFF	TGTGCCACCAGCCGCGAGGGACAGGGGGACAATGAGCAGTTCTTC
TRBV20-1	NA	TRBJ2-7	NA	CSAEGQRGYEQYF	TGCAGTGCCGAGGGGCAGAGGGGATACGAGCAGTACTTC
TRBV6-6	NA	TRBJ2-5	few	CASSYPMGETQYF	TGTGCCAGCAGTTACCCCATGGGAGAGACCCAGTACTTC
TRBV20-1	TRBD2	TRBJ2-5	NA	CSAPVPGTIETQYF	TGCAGTGCCCCAGTCCCCGGGACTATAGAGACCCAGTACTTC
TRBV5-1	NA	TRBJ2-3	NA	CASSLDAPRDTQYF	TGCGCCAGCAGCTTGGATGCACCTAGAGATACGCAGTATTTT
TRBV7-2	NA	TRBJ1-2	NA	CASSAPGPKGYGYTF	TGTGCCAGCAGCGCCCCCGGGCCCAAGGGCTATGGCTACACCTTC
TRBV4-2	NA	TRBJ2-1	NA	CASSQERGSSYNEQFF	TGTGCCAGCAGCCAAGAACGGGGAAGCTCCTACAATGAGCAGTTCTTC
TRBV11-2	NA	TRBJ2-7	NA	CASSLGWNSPVHEQYF	TGTGCCAGCAGCTTAGGGTGGAACAGTCCCGTGCACGAGCAGTACTTC
TRBV9	TRBD1	TRBJ2-1	few	CASSVEQGSHEQFF	TGTGCCAGCAGCGTAGAACAGGGGTCACATGAGCAGTTCTTC
TRBV4-1	NA	TRBJ1-1	few	CASSEQGSLRAFF	TGCGCCAGCAGCGAACAGGGAAGTCTCAGAGCTTTCTTT
TRBV6-6	NA	TRBJ1-1	NA	CASWMSEAFF	TGTGCCAGCTGGATGAGTGAAGCTTTCTTT
TRBV20-1	TRBD2	TRBJ2-5	few	CSARLTPWTSGGDLGAETQYF	TGCAGTGCTAGATTGACCCCTTGGACTAGCGGGGGTGATTTGGGGGCAGAGACCCAGTACTTC